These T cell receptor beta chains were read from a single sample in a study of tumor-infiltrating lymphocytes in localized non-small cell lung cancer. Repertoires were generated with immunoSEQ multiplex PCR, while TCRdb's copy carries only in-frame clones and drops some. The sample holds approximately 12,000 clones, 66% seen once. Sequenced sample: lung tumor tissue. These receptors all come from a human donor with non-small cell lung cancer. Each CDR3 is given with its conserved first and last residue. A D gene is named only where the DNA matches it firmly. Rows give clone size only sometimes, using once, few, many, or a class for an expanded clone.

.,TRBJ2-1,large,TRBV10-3,TGTGCCATCAGTGACCCTAGGACTACCCAGGATGAGCAGTTCTTC,CAISDPRTTQDEQFF
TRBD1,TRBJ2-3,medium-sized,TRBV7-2,TGTGCCAGCAGCTCAGGGGGTACAGATACGCAGTATTTT,CASSSGGTDTQYF
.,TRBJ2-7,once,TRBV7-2,TGTGCCAGCAGCTTAAGTGGGTATAACACCTACGAGCAGTACTTC,CASSLSGYNTYEQYF
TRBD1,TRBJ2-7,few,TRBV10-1,TGCGCCAGCAGTGAGTCAAGATGGGACAGGGGGACCCACGAGCAGTACTTC,CASSESRWDRGTHEQYF
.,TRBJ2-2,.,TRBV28,TGTGCCAGTCAGACTCCGTTCGCGAACACCGGGGAGCTGTTTTTT,CASQTPFANTGELFF
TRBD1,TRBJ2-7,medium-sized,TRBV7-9,TGTGCCAGCAGCCGTCACCCGGGACAGGAGTTTACCTACGAGCAGTACTTC,CASSRHPGQEFTYEQYF
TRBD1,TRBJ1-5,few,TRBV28,TGTGCCAGCAGCTCTCCGGGACAGGGGAATCAGCCCCAGCATTTT,CASSSPGQGNQPQHF
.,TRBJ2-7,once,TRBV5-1,TGCGCCAGCAGCTTGTGGGGGTTCCCCGGCGAGCAGTACTTC,CASSLWGFPGEQYF
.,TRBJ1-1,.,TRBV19,TGTGCCCTGGACCAACATGCTGAAGCTTTCTTT,CALDQHAEAFF
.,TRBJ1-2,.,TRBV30,TGTGCCTGGAGGCTGGGACATTTCCGGGGAGGCTACACCTTC,CAWRLGHFRGGYTF
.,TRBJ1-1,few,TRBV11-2,TGTGCCAGCAGCTTAGCAAGTTACACTGAAGCTTTCTTT,CASSLASYTEAFF
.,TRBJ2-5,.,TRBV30,TGTGCCTGGAGTGGATGGGACCAAGTTACCCAGACCCAGTACTTC,CAWSGWDQVTQTQYF
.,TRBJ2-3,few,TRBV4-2,TGTGCCAGCAGCCAAGGGGATACGCAGTATTTT,CASSQGDTQYF
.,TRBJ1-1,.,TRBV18,TGTGCCAGCTCACCGGGGCCGTACACTGAAGCTTTCTTT,CASSPGPYTEAFF
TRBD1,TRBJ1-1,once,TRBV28,TGTGCCAGCAGTTTTTGGGCTGAAGGGGACAGGGGGCTAGGCACTGAAGCTTTCTTT,CASSFWAEGDRGLGTEAFF
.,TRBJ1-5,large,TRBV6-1,TGTGCCAGCAGTATTACCCCAGGGGCAAGGCAGCCCCAGCATTTT,CASSITPGARQPQHF
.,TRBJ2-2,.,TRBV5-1,TGCGCCAGCAGCAAGGGGGCTAGCGGAAACACCGGGGAGCTGTTTTTT,CASSKGASGNTGELFF
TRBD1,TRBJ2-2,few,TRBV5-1,TGCGCCAGCAGCTTTCAGGGGGCCACCGGGGAGCTGTTTTTT,CASSFQGATGELFF
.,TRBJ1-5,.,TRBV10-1,TGCGCCAGCAGTGGACATCTTAATCAGCCCCAGCATTTT,CASSGHLNQPQHF
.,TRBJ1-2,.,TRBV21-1,TGTGCCAGCAGCAACCTGGAGAACTATGGCTACACCTTC,CASSNLENYGYTF
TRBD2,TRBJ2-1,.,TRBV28,TGTGCCAGCACCCTCGGACTAGCCCCGAGGAATGAGCAGTTCTTC,CASTLGLAPRNEQFF
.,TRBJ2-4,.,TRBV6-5,TGTGCCAGCAGTTTGGGGTTTGCAAACATTCAGTACTTC,CASSLGFANIQYF
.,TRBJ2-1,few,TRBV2,TGTGCCAGCAGTGAAGGGGCAAGGGAGCAGTTCTTC,CASSEGAREQFF
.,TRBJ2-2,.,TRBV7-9,TGTGCCAGCAGCTTATTAGGTTTTTCGGCCGGGGAGCTGTTTTTT,CASSLLGFSAGELFF
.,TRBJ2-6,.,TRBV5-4,TGTGCCAGCAGCTTGGTGTTCTCTGGGGCCAACGTCCTGACTTTC,CASSLVFSGANVLTF
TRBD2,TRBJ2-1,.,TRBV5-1,TGCGCCAGCAGCTTTAGCGGGAGGGAAGATGAGCAGTTCTTC,CASSFSGREDEQFF
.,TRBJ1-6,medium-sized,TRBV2,TGTGCCAGCAGTGCGAAGTCACCCCTCCACTTT,CASSAKSPLHF
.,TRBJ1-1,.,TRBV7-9,TGTGCCAGCAGCGCCCAATCAGGAGCGAACACTGAAGCTTTCTTT,CASSAQSGANTEAFF
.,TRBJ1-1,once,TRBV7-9,TGTGCCAGCAGCTGGACGGGTTTGGACACTGAAGCTTTCTTT,CASSWTGLDTEAFF
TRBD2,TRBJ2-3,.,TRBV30,TGTGCCTCACAGGGGGGACTAGCGGGAGTTGGGGATACGCAGTATTTT,CASQGGLAGVGDTQYF
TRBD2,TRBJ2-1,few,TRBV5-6,TGTGCCAGCAGCTTGAAAACTAGCGGGATATACAATGAGCAGTTCTTC,CASSLKTSGIYNEQFF
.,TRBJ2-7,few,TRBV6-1,TGTGCCAGCAGCACAAGGAGGACACCTTACGAGCAGTACTTC,CASSTRRTPYEQYF
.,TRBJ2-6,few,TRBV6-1,TGTGCCAGCCTGAACTCTGGGGCCAACGTCCTGACTTTC,CASLNSGANVLTF
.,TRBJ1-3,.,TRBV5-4,TGTGCCAGCAGCTTGGGTGGCTCTGGAAACACCATATATTTT,CASSLGGSGNTIYF
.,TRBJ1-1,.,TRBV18,TGTGCCAGCTCACCAGGGTCTCTCACTGAAGCTTTCTTT,CASSPGSLTEAFF
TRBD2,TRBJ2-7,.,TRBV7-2,TGTGCCAGCAGCTTAGCTATCACTAGCGACTACGAGCAGTACTTC,CASSLAITSDYEQYF
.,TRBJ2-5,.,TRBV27,TGTGCCAGCAGTTTATACCCCTCTTGGGAGCGGAGGGGGGAGACCCAGTACTTC,CASSLYPSWERRGETQYF
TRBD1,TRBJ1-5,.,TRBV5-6,TGTGCCAGCAGCTTGCCTACAGGGGGGTATAGCAATCAGCCCCAGCATTTT,CASSLPTGGYSNQPQHF
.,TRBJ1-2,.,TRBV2,TGTGCCAGCAGTGAATTAACAGATTATGGCTACACCTTC,CASSELTDYGYTF
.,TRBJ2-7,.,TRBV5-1,TGCGCCAGCAGCTCCCGTGGGGGGCGGGACTACGAGCAGTACTTC,CASSSRGGRDYEQYF
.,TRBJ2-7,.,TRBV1,TGCACCAGCAGCCAAGGACTAGCGCAAACCTACGAGCAGTACTTC,CTSSQGLAQTYEQYF
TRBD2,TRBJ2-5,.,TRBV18,TGTGCCAGCTCACCGCGAGGCAACGGGGGGGCAGAGACCCAGTACTTC,CASSPRGNGGAETQYF
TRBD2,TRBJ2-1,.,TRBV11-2,TGTGCCAGCAGCACCGGGGGACTAGCTGGCAATGAGCAGTTCTTC,CASSTGGLAGNEQFF
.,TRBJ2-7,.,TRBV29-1,TGCAGCGTTGCGTTTGGCGGCTCATCCTACGAGCAGTACTTC,CSVAFGGSSYEQYF
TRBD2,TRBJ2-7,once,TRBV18,TGTGCCAGCTCACCAGGACTAGCGGGATCCTCCTACGAGCAGTACTTC,CASSPGLAGSSYEQYF
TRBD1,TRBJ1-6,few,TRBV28,TGTGCCCTGGGGGACAGGGGGCGAGGGAATTCACCCCTCCACTTT,CALGDRGRGNSPLHF
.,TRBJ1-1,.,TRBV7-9,TGTGCCAGTAGCACGAACACTGAAGCTTTCTTT,CASSTNTEAFF
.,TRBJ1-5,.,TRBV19,TGTGCCAGTAGAGGACAGTACAATCAGCCCCAGCATTTT,CASRGQYNQPQHF
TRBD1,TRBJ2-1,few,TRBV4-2,TGTGCCAGCAGCCAAGGGGGGACAGGCTACAATGAGCAGTTCTTC,CASSQGGTGYNEQFF
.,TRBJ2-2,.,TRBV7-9,TGTGCCAGCAGCATACATAGGGGGGCGAACACCGGGGAGCTGTTTTTT,CASSIHRGANTGELFF
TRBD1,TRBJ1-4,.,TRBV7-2,TGTGCCAGCAGTCGCCGGGACAGTACTAATGAAAAACTGTTTTTT,CASSRRDSTNEKLFF
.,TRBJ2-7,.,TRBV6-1,TGTGCCAGCAGGACCCTATTAGATTACGAGCAGTACTTC,CASRTLLDYEQYF
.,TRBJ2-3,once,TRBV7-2,TGTGCCAGCAGCCAGAACTCCGGAGATACGCAGTATTTT,CASSQNSGDTQYF
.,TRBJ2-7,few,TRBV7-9,TGTGCCAGCAGCTTAGTTGGGAGGGGGAAGAAAGCCTACGAGCAGTACTTC,CASSLVGRGKKAYEQYF
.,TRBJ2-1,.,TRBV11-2,TGTGCCAGCAGCTTGGACGTTGGGAATGAGCAGTTCTTC,CASSLDVGNEQFF
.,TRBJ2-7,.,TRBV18,TGTGCCAGCTCCTCTGAATACGAGCAGTACTTC,CASSSEYEQYF